This entry is about one T cell receptor beta chain. Methods used by the authors: It was from reference gene primer amplification that nucleated cell counts were estimated. Sequencing was performed with immunoSEQ multiplex PCR; in TCRdb, only in-frame clones are kept and a portion is missing. Clonal size and the V and J genes are those of that table, whereas D and trimming came from the DNA. This sample has some 530,000 clones, with roughly 88% found just once. V shed 8 bases and J shed 7 bases, with 17 bases lying between them. CDR3 size: 13 residues. The source of the sample is a study of blood T cell repertoires in COVID-19. The wider study: Spain, Italy and the United States supplied samples that represented acute and convalescent COVID-19.

The sample was peripheral blood. The chain employs TRBV12-3 or TRBV12-4 and TRBJ1-1; perhaps TRBD1 as D (5 bases). The receptor's source is a human donor in a cohort sampled during active COVID-19. The CDR3 region is CASDTSGVGEAFF. In DNA, the CDR3 is TGTGCCAGCGACACATCGGGGGTAGGTGAAGCTTTCTTT.